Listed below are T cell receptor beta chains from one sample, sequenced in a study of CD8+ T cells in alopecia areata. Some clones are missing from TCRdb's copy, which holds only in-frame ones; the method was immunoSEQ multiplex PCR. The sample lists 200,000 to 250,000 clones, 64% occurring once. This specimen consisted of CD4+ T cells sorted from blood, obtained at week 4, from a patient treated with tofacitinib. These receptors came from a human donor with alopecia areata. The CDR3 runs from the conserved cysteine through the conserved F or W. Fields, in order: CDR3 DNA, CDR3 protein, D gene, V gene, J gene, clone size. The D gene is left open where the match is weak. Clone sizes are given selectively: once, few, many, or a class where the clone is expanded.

CDR3 DNA: TGCAGCGTTACCACACAGGCCGAGGCCGAGCAGTACTTC; CDR3 protein: CSVTTQAEAEQYF; D gene: NA; V gene: TRBV29-1; J gene: TRBJ2-7; clone size: NA
CDR3 DNA: TGTGCCAGCAGCGGAATCATATCTAGCACAGATACGCAGTATTTT; CDR3 protein: CASSGIISSTDTQYF; D gene: NA; V gene: TRBV9; J gene: TRBJ2-3; clone size: NA
CDR3 DNA: TGTGCCAGCAACACCCCCGGCGCACAACCCCTTCAGGGCTACACCTTC; CDR3 protein: CASNTPGAQPLQGYTF; D gene: NA; V gene: TRBV28; J gene: TRBJ1-2; clone size: NA
CDR3 DNA: TGTGCCAGCAGCTTACTCCAGGGCCCTAATGAAAAACTGTTTTTT; CDR3 protein: CASSLLQGPNEKLFF; D gene: NA; V gene: TRBV7-2; J gene: TRBJ1-4; clone size: few
CDR3 DNA: TGTGCCTGGACGACGAGCGGGGGCACAGATACGCAGTATTTT; CDR3 protein: CAWTTSGGTDTQYF; D gene: TRBD2; V gene: TRBV30; J gene: TRBJ2-3; clone size: NA
CDR3 DNA: TGCGCCAGCAGAGATCCGGGACAAGATTTGACTGAAGCTTTCTTT; CDR3 protein: CASRDPGQDLTEAFF; D gene: NA; V gene: TRBV10-2; J gene: TRBJ1-1; clone size: NA
CDR3 DNA: TGCAGCGTGGCCCGGACAGGGGAGTCTTCAGAGACCCAGTACTTC; CDR3 protein: CSVARTGESSETQYF; D gene: TRBD1; V gene: TRBV29-1; J gene: TRBJ2-5; clone size: NA
CDR3 DNA: TGTGCCAGCAGCTCGAGACAGGGGTTCAACTACGAGCAGTACTTC; CDR3 protein: CASSSRQGFNYEQYF; D gene: TRBD1; V gene: TRBV7-2; J gene: TRBJ2-7; clone size: few
CDR3 DNA: TGTGCCAGCAGTCCGGGCTACACTGAAGCTTTCTTT; CDR3 protein: CASSPGYTEAFF; D gene: NA; V gene: TRBV6-5; J gene: TRBJ1-1; clone size: NA
CDR3 DNA: TGTGCCTGGGGTTCTCTGGAGACCCAGTACTTC; CDR3 protein: CAWGSLETQYF; D gene: NA; V gene: TRBV30; J gene: TRBJ2-5; clone size: NA
CDR3 DNA: TGCAGCGTGAAAACCGGCGGGACAGGGGTGGAAAAACTGTTTTTT; CDR3 protein: CSVKTGGTGVEKLFF; D gene: TRBD1; V gene: TRBV29-1; J gene: TRBJ1-4; clone size: NA
CDR3 DNA: TGTGCCAGCAGTGAATGGGCCGCGGGAACACCCCTCCACTTT; CDR3 protein: CASSEWAAGTPLHF; D gene: NA; V gene: TRBV25-1; J gene: TRBJ1-6; clone size: NA